These T cell receptor beta chains were read from a single sample in a study of sequential checkpoint blockade in melanoma. The method was immunoSEQ multiplex PCR; TCRdb's version includes in-frame clones alone and lacks a portion of them. Of about 32,000 clones in the sample, approximately 86% were seen once. The sequencing used CD8+ T cells sorted from blood (inferred from file names), collected from a patient given nivolumab and ipilimumab in sequence. These receptors all come from a human donor with melanoma. Both conserved end residues are part of each CDR3. A D gene is named only where the DNA matches it firmly. The size of a clone is reported for some rows only, either as once, few or many, or as a class for expanded clones.

J,size,V,D,CDR3,DNA
TRBJ2-7,NA,TRBV5-6,NA,CASSSHEQYF,TGTGCCAGCAGCTCTCACGAGCAGTACTTC
TRBJ2-2,NA,TRBV4-1,TRBD1,CASSQNHRGPHTGELFF,TGCGCCAGCAGCCAGAACCACAGGGGGCCCCACACCGGGGAGCTGTTTTTT
TRBJ1-6,NA,TRBV9,NA,CASSVAKEEGYSPLHF,TGTGCCAGCAGCGTAGCTAAAGAGGAGGGTTATTCACCCCTCCACTTT
TRBJ2-3,few,TRBV16,TRBD2,CASSHPGLAGGPTDTQYF,TGTGCCAGCAGCCACCCGGGACTAGCGGGAGGGCCCACAGATACGCAGTATTTT
TRBJ1-2,few,TRBV7-8,NA,CASSLDRVYGYTF,TGTGCCAGCAGCTTAGACAGGGTCTATGGCTACACCTTC
TRBJ2-7,NA,TRBV28,TRBD2,CASSSPSGGFYEQYF,TGTGCCAGCAGTTCGCCTAGCGGGGGGTTCTACGAGCAGTACTTC
TRBJ2-7,once,TRBV5-6,TRBD2,CASSWDYSYEQYF,TGTGCCAGCAGCTGGGACTACTCCTACGAGCAGTACTTC
TRBJ2-1,NA,TRBV9,TRBD1,CASSSPTGSLYNEQFF,TGTGCCAGCAGCTCACCGACAGGGTCCCTTTACAATGAGCAGTTCTTC
TRBJ2-7,NA,TRBV28,TRBD2,CASSGTSAAPWIREQYF,TGTGCCAGCAGTGGGACTAGCGCGGCCCCCTGGATCCGCGAGCAGTACTTC
TRBJ2-1,once,TRBV19,TRBD2,CASKQRGEDNEQFF,TGTGCCAGTAAGCAGCGGGGAGAGGACAATGAGCAGTTCTTC
TRBJ2-7,NA,TRBV27,NA,CASSSSRLNEQYF,TGTGCCAGCAGTTCGTCGAGGCTTAACGAGCAGTACTTC
TRBJ2-7,NA,TRBV28,NA,CASSYSRRSGESSYEQYF,TGTGCCAGCAGTTACTCCCGGCGGAGCGGTGAGAGCTCCTACGAGCAGTACTTC
TRBJ2-3,NA,TRBV6-5,NA,CATYLPGTDTQYF,TGTGCCACCTACCTCCCGGGCACAGATACGCAGTATTTT
TRBJ2-3,once,TRBV13,TRBD2,CASSLDSEGLAEDTDTQYF,TGTGCCAGCAGCCTAGATAGCGAGGGACTAGCAGAGGACACAGATACGCAGTATTTT
TRBJ1-5,NA,TRBV27,NA,CASGPTYQPQHF,TGTGCCAGCGGGCCTACCTATCAGCCCCAGCATTTT